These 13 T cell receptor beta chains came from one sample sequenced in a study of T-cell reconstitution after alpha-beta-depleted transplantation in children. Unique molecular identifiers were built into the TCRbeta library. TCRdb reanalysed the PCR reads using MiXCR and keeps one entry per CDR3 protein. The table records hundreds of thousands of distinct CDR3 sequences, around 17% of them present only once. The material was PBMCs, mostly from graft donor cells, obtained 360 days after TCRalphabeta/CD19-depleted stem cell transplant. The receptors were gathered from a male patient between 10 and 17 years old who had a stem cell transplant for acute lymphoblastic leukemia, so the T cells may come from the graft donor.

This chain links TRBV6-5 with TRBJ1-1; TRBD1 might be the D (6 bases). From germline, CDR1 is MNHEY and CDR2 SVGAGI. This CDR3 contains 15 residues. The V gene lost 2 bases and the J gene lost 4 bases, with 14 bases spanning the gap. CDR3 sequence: CASSYVITGPTEAFF. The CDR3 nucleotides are TGTGCCAGCAGTTACGTTATTACAGGGCCCACTGAAGCTTTCTTT.

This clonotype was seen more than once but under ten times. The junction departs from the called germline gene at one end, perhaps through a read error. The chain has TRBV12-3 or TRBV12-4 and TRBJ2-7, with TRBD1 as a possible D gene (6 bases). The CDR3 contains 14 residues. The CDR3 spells CASSLTPGVHERYF. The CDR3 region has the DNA TGTGCCAGCAGTTTAACACCAGGGGTCCACGAGCGGTACTTC.

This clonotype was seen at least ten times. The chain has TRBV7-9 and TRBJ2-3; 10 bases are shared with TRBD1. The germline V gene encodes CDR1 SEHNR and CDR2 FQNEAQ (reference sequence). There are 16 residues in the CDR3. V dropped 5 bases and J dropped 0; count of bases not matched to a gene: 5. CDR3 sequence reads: CASSIGTGESTDTQYF. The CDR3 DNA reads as TGTGCCAGCAGCATCGGGACAGGGGAAAGCACAGATACGCAGTATTTT.

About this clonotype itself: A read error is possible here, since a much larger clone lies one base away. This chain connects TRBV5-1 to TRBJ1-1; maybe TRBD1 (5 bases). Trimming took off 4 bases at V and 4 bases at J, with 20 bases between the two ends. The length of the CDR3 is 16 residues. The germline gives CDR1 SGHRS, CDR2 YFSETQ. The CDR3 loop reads CASSPRLGAGSTEAFF. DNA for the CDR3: TGCGCCAGCAGCCCTCGACTCGGGGCTGGGAGCACTGAAGCTTTCTTT.

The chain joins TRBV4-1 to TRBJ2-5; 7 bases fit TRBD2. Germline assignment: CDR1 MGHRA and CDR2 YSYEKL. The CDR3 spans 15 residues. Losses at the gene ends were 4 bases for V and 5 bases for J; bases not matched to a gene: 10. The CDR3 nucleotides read TGCGCCAGCAGCCGCGGGACGGGGGGATGGGAGACCCAGTACTTC. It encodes CASSRGTGGWETQYF.

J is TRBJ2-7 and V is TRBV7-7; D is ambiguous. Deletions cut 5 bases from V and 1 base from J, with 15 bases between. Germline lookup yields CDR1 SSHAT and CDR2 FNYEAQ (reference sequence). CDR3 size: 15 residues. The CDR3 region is CASSLGQSPSYEQYF. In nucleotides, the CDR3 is TGTGCCAGCAGCCTCGGGCAGTCCCCGTCCTACGAGCAGTACTTC.

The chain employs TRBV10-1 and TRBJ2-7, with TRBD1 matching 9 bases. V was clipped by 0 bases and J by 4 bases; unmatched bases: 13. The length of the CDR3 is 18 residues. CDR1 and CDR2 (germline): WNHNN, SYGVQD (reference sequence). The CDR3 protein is CASSESGTGPPGTYEQYF. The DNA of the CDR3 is TGCGCCAGCAGTGAGTCGGGGACAGGGCCCCCCGGGACATACGAGCAGTACTTC.

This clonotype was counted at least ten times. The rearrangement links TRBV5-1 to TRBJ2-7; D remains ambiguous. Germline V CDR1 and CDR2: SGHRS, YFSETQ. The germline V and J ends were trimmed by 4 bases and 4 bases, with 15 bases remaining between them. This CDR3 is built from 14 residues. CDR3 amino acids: CASSRAGPRYEQYF. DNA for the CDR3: TGCGCCAGCAGCAGGGCAGGTCCCCGGTACGAGCAGTACTTC.

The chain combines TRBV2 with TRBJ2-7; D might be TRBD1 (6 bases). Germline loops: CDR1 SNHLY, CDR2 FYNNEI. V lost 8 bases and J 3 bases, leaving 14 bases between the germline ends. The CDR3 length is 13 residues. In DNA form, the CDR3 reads TGTGCCAGCGAGGGGGACACTAACTACGAGCAGTACTTC. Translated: CASEGDTNYEQYF.

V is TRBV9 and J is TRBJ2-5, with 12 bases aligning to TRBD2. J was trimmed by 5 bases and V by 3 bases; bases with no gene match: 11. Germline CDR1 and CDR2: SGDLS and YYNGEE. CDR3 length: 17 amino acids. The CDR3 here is CASSGSSGRADRETQYF. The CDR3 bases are TGTGCCAGCAGCGGGTCTAGCGGGAGGGCCGATAGGGAGACCCAGTACTTC.

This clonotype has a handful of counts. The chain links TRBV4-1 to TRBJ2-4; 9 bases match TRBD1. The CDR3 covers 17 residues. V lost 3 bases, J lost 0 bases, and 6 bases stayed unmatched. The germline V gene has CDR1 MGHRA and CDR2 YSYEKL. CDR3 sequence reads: CASSHRYRGLAKNIQYF. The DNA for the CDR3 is TGCGCCAGCAGCCATCGCTACAGGGGGCTAGCCAAAAACATTCAGTACTTC.

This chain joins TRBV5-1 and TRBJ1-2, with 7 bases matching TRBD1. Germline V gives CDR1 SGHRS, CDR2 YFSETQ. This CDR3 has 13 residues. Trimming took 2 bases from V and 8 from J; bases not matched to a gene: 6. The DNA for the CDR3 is TGCGCCAGCAGCTTTACAGGGGTTAAGGGCTACACCTTC. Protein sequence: CASSFTGVKGYTF.

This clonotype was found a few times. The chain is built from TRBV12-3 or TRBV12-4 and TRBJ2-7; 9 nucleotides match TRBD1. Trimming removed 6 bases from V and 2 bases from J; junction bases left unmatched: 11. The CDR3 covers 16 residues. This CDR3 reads CASSSYRDRVTYEQYF. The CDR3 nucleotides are TGTGCCAGCAGCTCCTACCGGGACAGGGTTACCTACGAGCAGTACTTC.